The clone carrying this T cell receptor beta chain was found a few times. Its antigen remains unknown. TCRdb used MiXCR to reprocess the RT-PCR reads, holding one entry per CDR3 protein. Counted here are 500,000 to 550,000 distinct CDR3 sequences, roughly 7.6% occurring once; the ten biggest clones make up 13%. CDR1 and CDR2 (germline): SGHTA, FQGNSA. V lost 4 bases and J lost 5, with 10 bases in between. CDR3 length: 13 amino acids. This sample was included in a study of response to subunit inactivated influenza vaccine. The study's findings and limits: It was suggested by the authors that few new T cells are recruited by each seasonal influenza vaccination.

The sequence was collected from a man aged 50 to 69 who received an inactivated influenza vaccine. Sequencing was performed on PBMCs from blood, taken around 25 months after vaccination. The chain is built from TRBV7-2 and TRBJ2-3; D remains unclear. DNA for the CDR3: TGTGCCAGCAGCTCCGTCTCGGTAGATACGCAGTATTTT. Its protein is CASSSVSVDTQYF.